These T cell receptor beta chains were read from a single sample in a study of Ad26.COV2.S vaccination and SARS-CoV-2 variants. Profiled with immunoSEQ multiplex PCR; TCRdb holds only in-frame clones, not every one. Here the sample spans roughly 320,000 clones, around four fifths being singletons. The source material was peripheral blood, sampled in a trial of Ad26.COV2.S vaccine versus placebo. These receptors all come from a person between 18 and 59 years old who received the Ad26.COV2.S COVID-19 vaccine or a placebo. The conserved cysteine and the conserved F or W are not part of the CDR3 here.

V gene: TRBV18; J gene: TRBJ2-3; CDR3 protein: ASSPPRTSGGYLGADTQY
V gene: TRBV10-1; J gene: TRBJ1-5; CDR3 protein: ASSESNRAVNQPQH
V gene: TRBV6-5; J gene: TRBJ2-7; CDR3 protein: ASRRDREAEQY
V gene: TRBV7-8; J gene: TRBJ2-7; CDR3 protein: ASSKPGQDTYEQY
V gene: TRBV6-5; J gene: TRBJ1-6; CDR3 protein: ASIPTGLNSPLH
V gene: TRBV6-5; J gene: TRBJ1-2; CDR3 protein: ASNRDRGVSYGYT
V gene: TRBV7-9; J gene: TRBJ1-1; CDR3 protein: ASRSSGTGVTEAF
V gene: TRBV4-1; J gene: TRBJ1-1; CDR3 protein: ASSQARNTEAF
V gene: TRBV5-1; J gene: TRBJ2-3; CDR3 protein: ASSLEGQGTDTQY
V gene: TRBV5-4; J gene: TRBJ1-1; CDR3 protein: ASSLAAGIDTEAF
V gene: TRBV7-3; J gene: TRBJ1-6; CDR3 protein: ASSLSGQGSSPLH
V gene: TRBV19; J gene: TRBJ1-3; CDR3 protein: ASSSSHRLLSGNTIY
V gene: TRBV24-1; J gene: TRBJ1-2; CDR3 protein: ATSGGIGYT
V gene: TRBV4-1; J gene: TRBJ2-1; CDR3 protein: ASSQFPGLNNEQF
V gene: TRBV12-3/TRBV12-4; J gene: TRBJ1-2; CDR3 protein: ASSLSRTHAA
V gene: TRBV3-1/TRBV3-2; J gene: TRBJ2-7; CDR3 protein: ASSQGGVSGEQY
V gene: TRBV7-3; J gene: TRBJ2-7; CDR3 protein: ASSLYGVTEQY
V gene: TRBV4-2; J gene: TRBJ2-3; CDR3 protein: ASGSRRTDTQY
V gene: TRBV6-5; J gene: TRBJ1-1; CDR3 protein: ASTSSQSNTEAF
V gene: TRBV5-1; J gene: TRBJ1-3; CDR3 protein: ASSSGGSGNTIY
V gene: TRBV2; J gene: TRBJ2-7; CDR3 protein: ASSVREYEQY
V gene: TRBV3-1/TRBV3-2; J gene: TRBJ2-1; CDR3 protein: ASRPRGATTRNEQF
V gene: TRBV29-1; J gene: TRBJ1-2; CDR3 protein: SVPTGSYGYT
V gene: TRBV5-6; J gene: TRBJ1-2; CDR3 protein: ASSPDTNYGYT
V gene: TRBV6-6; J gene: TRBJ1-1; CDR3 protein: ASGMAKAF
V gene: TRBV5-1; J gene: TRBJ2-7; CDR3 protein: ASRQGATYEQY
V gene: TRBV6-5; J gene: TRBJ2-7; CDR3 protein: ASTRDFSSYEQY
V gene: TRBV5-4; J gene: TRBJ2-3; CDR3 protein: ASSYHTDTQY
V gene: TRBV7-9; J gene: TRBJ1-2; CDR3 protein: ASSPRGLDYGYT
V gene: TRBV19; J gene: TRBJ1-4; CDR3 protein: ASSVEVATNEKLF
V gene: TRBV28; J gene: TRBJ2-1; CDR3 protein: ASSLPGLGYNEQF
V gene: TRBV3-1/TRBV3-2; J gene: TRBJ1-1; CDR3 protein: ASRRGQLVNTEAF
V gene: TRBV3-1/TRBV3-2; J gene: TRBJ2-3; CDR3 protein: ASSQVGGGPTDTQY
V gene: TRBV6-1; J gene: TRBJ1-5; CDR3 protein: ASSGLGGAVNQPQH
V gene: TRBV5-1; J gene: TRBJ2-5; CDR3 protein: ASNPGVHQETQY
V gene: TRBV27; J gene: TRBJ1-5; CDR3 protein: ASSSGQLSNQPQH
V gene: TRBV27; J gene: TRBJ2-4; CDR3 protein: ASRVGSLAKNIQY
V gene: TRBV2; J gene: TRBJ1-4; CDR3 protein: ASIQDRGNEKLF
V gene: TRBV12-5; J gene: TRBJ1-1; CDR3 protein: ASGRGTGIDTEAF
V gene: TRBV28; J gene: TRBJ1-5; CDR3 protein: ASSSGQPQH
V gene: TRBV3-1/TRBV3-2; J gene: TRBJ2-5; CDR3 protein: ASSQWVSQETQY
V gene: TRBV7-2; J gene: TRBJ2-7; CDR3 protein: ASSPGPLAGYSYEQY
V gene: TRBV18; J gene: TRBJ1-1; CDR3 protein: ASSGKSDTEAF